Below, 18 T cell receptor beta chains from the same sample are listed, as sequenced in a study of identical twins. TCRdb re-called the 5' RACE reads through MiXCR, storing one row per CDR3 protein. This table holds around 550,000 distinct CDR3 sequences, roughly 15% found once. The same data also went into a second study, on yellow fever vaccine responses in identical twins.

Sequenced sample: CD4+ T cells sorted from blood. These receptor sequences come from a woman aged 18-30 years in good health.

The chain joins TRBV3-1 to TRBJ2-3; a possible D gene is TRBD1 (6 bases). There are 15 residues in the CDR3. Trimming cost V 1 base and J 0 bases, with 8 bases left between them. Germline assignment: CDR1 LGHDT and CDR2 YNNKEL (reference sequence). The CDR3 here is CASSQGTASTDTQYF. The CDR3 DNA follows: TGTGCCAGCAGCCAAGGGACAGCTAGCACAGATACGCAGTATTTT.

Notes on this clonotype: A much more abundant neighbour one base away suggests this may be a read error. CDR3 region: CASSYGTVGRYNGQFF. CDR3 DNA sequence: TGTGCCAGCAGTTATGGGACCGTCGGACGGTACAATGGGCAGTTCTTC. The chain carries TRBV3-1 and TRBJ2-1; the D gene could be TRBD1 or TRBD2 (5 bases each). Germline values: CDR1 LGHDT, CDR2 YNNKEL (reference sequence). The CDR3 consists of 16 residues.

V and J are TRBV5-1 and TRBJ1-1; a possible D gene is TRBD1 (6 bases). CDR1 is SGHRS and CDR2 is YFSETQ in the germline V gene. Trimming removed 7 bases from V and 1 base from J, with 20 bases in between. The CDR3 has 16 amino acids. CDR3 sequence: CASRWREGEPNTEAFF. The CDR3 coding sequence is TGCGCCAGCCGTTGGAGGGAGGGGGAGCCGAACACTGAAGCTTTCTTT.

This clonotype has ten or more counts. The chain combines TRBV12-3 or TRBV12-4 with TRBJ1-5; TRBD1 agrees at 7 bases. J was trimmed by 7 bases and V by 5 bases; bases with no gene match: 8. This CDR3 has 14 amino acids. CDR3 sequence: CASSTTGVGQPQHF. The DNA for the CDR3 is TGTGCCAGCAGTACCACAGGGGTAGGGCAGCCCCAGCATTTT.

Details on this clonotype: An end of the junction does not agree with germline; a read error may underlie this. The gene calls are TRBV4-1 and TRBJ2-2; D uncertain. CDR1 MGHRA and CDR2 YSYEKL come from the germline V gene. The CDR3 totals 13 residues. The CDR3 DNA reads as TGCGCCAGCAGACAAGGGCTCGTCGGGGAGCTGTTTTTT. Protein: CASRQGLVGELFF.

This chain joins TRBV24-1 and TRBJ2-1, with a tentative D call TRBD2 (5 bases). Germline lookup yields CDR1 KGHDR and CDR2 SFDVKD. CDR3 length: 13 residues. With 9 bases removed from V and 6 bases from J, the gap between germline ends came to 14 bases. The CDR3: CATLDGKSNEQFF. The CDR3 region has the DNA TGTGCCACCTTGGACGGGAAGTCCAATGAGCAGTTCTTC.

The chain couples TRBV20-1 to TRBJ2-1, with D uncertain. This CDR3 comprises 13 residues. Per the germline V gene, CDR1 is DFQATT and CDR2 is SNEGSKA (reference sequence). With 2 bases removed from V and 8 bases from J, the gap between germline ends came to 13 bases. DNA for the CDR3: TGCAGTGCTAGATCCCCCCTTCTCGATGAGCAGTTCTTC. Protein product: CSARSPLLDEQFF.

This clonotype was counted between two and nine times. The rearrangement uses TRBV12-3 or TRBV12-4 and TRBJ1-2; possible D gene TRBD1, 5 bases. V lost 3 bases to trimming and J lost 8 bases, with 13 bases between them. The CDR3 extends over 13 amino acids. In DNA form, the CDR3 reads TGTGCCAGCAGTTTTTCAGGGAGTCTCGGCTACACCTTC. As protein: CASSFSGSLGYTF.

This chain links TRBV12-3 or TRBV12-4 with TRBJ1-5, with 11 bases lining up with TRBD1. This CDR3 has 15 amino acids. Trimming cost V 0 bases and J 7 bases; bases outside gene matches: 2. The CDR3 protein is CASSLAGTGGQPQHF. The CDR3 coding sequence is TGTGCCAGCAGTTTAGCCGGGACAGGGGGACAGCCCCAGCATTTT.

This clonotype was found a few times. This rearrangement joins TRBV6-1 to TRBJ2-1, with TRBD2 matching over 7 bases. Germline V gene lookup returns CDR1 MNHNS and CDR2 SASEGT. The CDR3 loop spans 17 amino acids. J gave up 0 bases and V 4 bases, and 9 bases lay outside the gene matches. The DNA for the CDR3 is TGTGCCAGCAGTGTAGTTAGCGGGTATAGCTCCTACAATGAGCAGTTCTTC. Protein: CASSVVSGYSSYNEQFF.

The V and J genes are TRBV3-1 and TRBJ2-2; D may correspond to TRBD1 or TRBD2 (5 bases each). Trimming pared 6 bases from V and 4 bases from J, leaving 12 bases between. The CDR3 totals 14 residues. From germline, CDR1 is LGHDT and CDR2 YNNKEL (reference sequence). The CDR3 sequence: CASSKERGTGELFF. The CDR3 coding sequence is TGTGCCAGCAGTAAGGAGAGGGGCACCGGGGAGCTGTTTTTT.

In this sample, this clonotype turned up many times. The V call is TRBV5-1, the J call TRBJ2-1; perhaps TRBD2 as D (6 bases). CDR1 SGHRS and CDR2 YFSETQ come from the germline V gene. The germline V and J ends were trimmed by 0 bases and 3 bases, with 10 bases remaining between them. The CDR3 sequence is 15 residues long. This CDR3 reads CASSLGGVLYNEQFF. CDR3 sequence (DNA): TGCGCCAGCAGCTTGGGGGGGGTACTCTACAATGAGCAGTTCTTC.

This clonotype was found many times. The rearrangement joins TRBV20-1 to TRBJ2-5, with D tentatively TRBD2 (5 bases). The last part of the DNA fits TRBJ2-3 better; the J call may be wrong. Per the germline V gene, CDR1 is DFQATT and CDR2 is SNEGSKA (reference sequence). This CDR3 region has 11 residues. This CDR3 reads CSASDRETQYF. The CDR3 DNA sequence: TGCAGTGCTAGTGATAGGGAGACGCAGTATTTT.

Only one count was recorded for this clonotype. The chain is built from TRBV2 and TRBJ2-2, with D perhaps being TRBD1 or TRBD2 (5 bases each). Germline V gene data show CDR1 as SNHLY and CDR2 as FYNNEI. V was trimmed by 6 bases and J by 0 bases, leaving 14 bases between them. The CDR3 runs 16 residues. CDR3 nucleotides: TGTGCCAGCAGCCAGGGACGGATGCCGAACACCGGGGAGCTGTTTTTT. This sequence encodes CASSQGRMPNTGELFF.

V is TRBV4-1 and J is TRBJ1-1, with 9 bases that match TRBD1. CDR1 and CDR2 (germline): MGHRA, YSYEKL. There are 14 residues in the CDR3. The J segment lost 6 bases and the V segment lost 4 bases, leaving 6 bases of the junction unmatched. In nucleotides, the CDR3 is TGCGCCAGCAGCCTCCGGGACAGGGATTCTGAAGCTTTCTTT. Its translation: CASSLRDRDSEAFF.

The chain carries TRBV5-1 and TRBJ2-3; TRBD2 is a possible D gene (5 bases). Germline V gene lookup returns CDR1 SGHRS and CDR2 YFSETQ. The CDR3 has 13 amino acids. Trimming cost V 1 base and J 6 bases, with 9 bases left between them. This chain's CDR3 is CASSLISEDTQYF. The DNA for the CDR3 is TGCGCCAGCAGCTTGATTAGCGAGGATACGCAGTATTTT.

This clonotype was found a few times. Here the CDR3 reads CASSHGDGGQFF. The CDR3 nucleotides are TGTGCCAGCAGCCATGGGGACGGAGGGCAGTTCTTC. The chain has TRBV3-1 and TRBJ2-1; D could derive from TRBD1 or TRBD2 (5 bases each). V gave up 3 bases and J gave up 12 bases, with 12 bases separating them. The CDR3 runs to 12 residues. Germline CDR1 is LGHDT and CDR2 is YNNKEL (reference sequence).

This chain links TRBV20-1 with TRBJ2-5, with 12 nucleotides matching TRBD2. CDR1 and CDR2 from the germline V gene are DFQATT and SNEGSKA (reference sequence). The CDR3 sequence is 19 residues long. V lost 2 bases and J lost 2; bases outside the gene matches: 15. The CDR3 region is CSARKMDTGLAGKQETQYF. For the CDR3, the DNA is TGCAGTGCTAGAAAGATGGATACCGGACTAGCGGGGAAACAAGAGACCCAGTACTTC.